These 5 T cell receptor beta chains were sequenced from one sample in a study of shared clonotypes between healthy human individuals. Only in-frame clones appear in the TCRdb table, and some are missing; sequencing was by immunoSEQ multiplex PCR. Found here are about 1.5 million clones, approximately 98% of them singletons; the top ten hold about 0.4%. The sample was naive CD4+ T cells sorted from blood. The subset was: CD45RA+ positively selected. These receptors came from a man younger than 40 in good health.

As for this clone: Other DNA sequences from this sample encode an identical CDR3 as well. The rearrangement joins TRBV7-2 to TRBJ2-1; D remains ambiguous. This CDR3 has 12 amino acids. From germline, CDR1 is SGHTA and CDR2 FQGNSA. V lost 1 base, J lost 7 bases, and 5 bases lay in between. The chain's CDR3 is CASSLGRNEQFF. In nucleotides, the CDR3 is TGTGCCAGCAGCTTAGGCCGTAATGAGCAGTTCTTC.

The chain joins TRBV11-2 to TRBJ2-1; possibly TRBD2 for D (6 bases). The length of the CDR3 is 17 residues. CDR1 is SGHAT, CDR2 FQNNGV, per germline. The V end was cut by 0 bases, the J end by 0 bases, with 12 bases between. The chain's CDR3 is CASSLDPGVSSYNEQFF. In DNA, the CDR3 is TGTGCCAGCAGCTTAGATCCGGGGGTATCCTCCTACAATGAGCAGTTCTTC.

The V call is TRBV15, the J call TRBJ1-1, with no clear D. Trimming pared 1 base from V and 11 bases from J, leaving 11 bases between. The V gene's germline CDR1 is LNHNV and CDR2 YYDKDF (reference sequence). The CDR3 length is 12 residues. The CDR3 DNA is TGTGCCACCAGCAGAGTCTTTAACATGGCTTTCTTT. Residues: CATSRVFNMAFF.

The CDR3 coding sequence is TGTGCCAGTAGTAGTGAGAGCGAGACCCAGTACTTC. Protein sequence: CASSSESETQYF. This chain links TRBV19 with TRBJ2-5; D uncertain. The CDR3 covers 12 residues. The germline V gene encodes CDR1 LNHDA and CDR2 SQIVND (reference sequence). Trimming cost V 4 bases and J 5 bases, with 8 bases left between them.

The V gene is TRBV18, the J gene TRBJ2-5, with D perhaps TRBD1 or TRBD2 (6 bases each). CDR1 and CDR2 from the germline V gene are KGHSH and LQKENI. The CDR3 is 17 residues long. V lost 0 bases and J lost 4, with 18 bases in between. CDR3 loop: CASSPPLAGRGGETQYF. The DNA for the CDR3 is TGTGCCAGCTCACCACCGCTGGCGGGAAGAGGGGGAGAGACCCAGTACTTC.